These 19 T cell receptor beta chains were all obtained from the same sample, sequenced in a study of T-cell memory formation after mild COVID-19 (dated by TCRdb to the early 2020s). Libraries were prepared through 5' RACE. Sequencing instrument: Illumina NovaSeq 6000. The public reads were quality trimmed at Q25 with fastp and then assembled into clones with MiXCR by TCRdb, keeping productive beta chains. Rows with one shared CDR3 protein collapse into an entry with the most common genes and DNA. In this sample the table shows 580,000 or so distinct CDR3 sequences, around 16% of which occur a single time. The top ten clones comprise about 7.4% of the sample. The specimen sequenced was PBMCs or a T cell subset sorted from them (not recorded which). These receptors were collected from an adult woman who had mild COVID-19 (a few samples of this study predate the infection). The sample titles of this study are shuffled in the database, so cell type and time point are left out; the donor was told from shared clones.

This clonotype was picked up many times. V usage is TRBV2 and J usage is TRBJ2-7; no clear D gene. Between the trimmed V and J ends, which lost 6 bases and 2 bases, there was a span of 5 bases. In germline, CDR1 is SNHLY, CDR2 FYNNEI. The CDR3 consists of 11 residues. CDR3 residues: CASSITYEQYF. As DNA, the CDR3 is TGTGCCAGCAGCATAACCTACGAGCAGTACTTC.

A few counts support this clonotype. The V and J genes are TRBV18 and TRBJ2-3, with 9 bases aligning to TRBD1. The V segment lost 6 bases and the J segment 3 bases; nucleotides outside the gene matches: 19. This CDR3 comprises 19 residues. Germline V gives CDR1 KGHSH, CDR2 LQKENI. The CDR3 region has the DNA TGTGCCAGCTCCCTTCAACCAAGCCTCACAGGGGGCAAGACAGATACGCAGTATTTT. As protein: CASSLQPSLTGGKTDTQYF.

This clonotype was seen many times. The rearrangement joins TRBV29-1 to TRBJ2-5, with unresolved D. From germline, CDR1 is SQVTM and CDR2 ANQGSEA. V lost 4 bases to trimming and J lost 5 bases, with 14 bases between them. The CDR3 runs to 13 residues. For the CDR3, the DNA is TGCAGCGTTGCGAAGCCTCCCCGGGAGACCCAGTACTTC. It is translated as CSVAKPPRETQYF.

This rearrangement joins TRBV7-2 to TRBJ2-7; the D is unclear. Germline values: CDR1 SGHTA, CDR2 FQGNSA. Trimming removed 5 bases from V and 0 bases from J, with 14 bases in between. CDR3 size: 15 residues. The CDR3 bases are TGTGCCAGCAGCCCCACTTATCTGGGCTCCTACGAGCAGTACTTC. This translates into CASSPTYLGSYEQYF.

The chain couples TRBV7-3 to TRBJ2-1, with D possibly called TRBD1 or TRBD2 (5 bases each). Germline CDR1 reads SGHTA; CDR2 reads FQGTGA. This CDR3 region has 15 residues. Trimming cost V 7 bases and J 7 bases, with 20 bases left between them. The CDR3: CASNDPRGAGNEQFF. CDR3 nucleotides: TGTGCCAGCAACGACCCACGAGGGGCTGGGAATGAGCAGTTCTTC.

As DNA, the CDR3 is TGTGCCAGCAGCTTAGCGGCCAGGGTCCAGAGGTATGAGCAGTTCTTC. Its protein product is CASSLAARVQRYEQFF. This chain connects TRBV7-9 to TRBJ2-1, with D perhaps matching TRBD1 (5 bases). The CDR3 has 16 residues. Germline CDR1 is SEHNR and CDR2 is FQNEAQ (reference sequence). V lost 0 bases and J lost 8, with 17 bases in between.

In its sample, this clonotype was seen a few times. This chain links TRBV5-1 with TRBJ2-2; TRBD1 aligns across 8 bases. Germline values: CDR1 SGHRS, CDR2 YFSETQ. This CDR3 spans 16 amino acids. J gave up 7 bases and V 0 bases, and 8 bases lay outside the gene matches. The CDR3: CASSLAGQGTGGELFF. CDR3 sequence (DNA): TGCGCCAGCAGCTTGGCCGGACAGGGTACGGGCGGGGAGCTGTTTTTT.

The rearrangement links TRBV4-2 to TRBJ1-2; D gene uncertain. CDR3 length: 13 amino acids. Germline V gene lookup returns CDR1 LGHNA and CDR2 YNFKEQ. V lost 4 bases, J lost 9 bases, and 15 bases lay in between. CDR3 nucleotides: TGTGCCAGCAGCCCCGAAATACGCCTACGCTACACCTTC. Its translation: CASSPEIRLRYTF.

The sample holds many counts of this clonotype. The rearrangement uses TRBV9 and TRBJ1-6, with D perhaps matching TRBD1 (6 bases). Looked up from germline, CDR1 is SGDLS and CDR2 is YYNGEE. The V end was cut by 4 bases, the J end by 7 bases, with 18 bases between. The CDR3 runs to 16 residues. CDR3 DNA sequence: TGTGCCAGCAGCCCCCGGACAGATCAGCGGAATTCACCCCTCCACTTT. Translation: CASSPRTDQRNSPLHF.

There are a few counts of this clonotype. This chain links TRBV20-1 with TRBJ1-1, with D hard to call. This CDR3 region has 16 residues. V was cut by 0 bases and J by 0 bases, with 14 bases left in between. Germline values: CDR1 DFQATT, CDR2 SNEGSKA (reference sequence). The CDR3 region has the DNA TGCAGTGCTAGAGATAGTCGGGAGTACCTGAACACTGAAGCTTTCTTT. It translates to CSARDSREYLNTEAFF.

The J gene is TRBJ1-1, the V gene TRBV7-9; D possibly corresponds to TRBD1 (5 bases). The germline CDR1 and CDR2 sequences are SEHNR and FQNEAQ (reference sequence). V was pared by 3 bases and J by 4 bases, with 12 bases between. This CDR3 has 14 amino acids. CDR3 nucleotides: TGTGCCAGCAGCTTGGCGTTAGGGGTCACTGAAGCTTTCTTT. Translation: CASSLALGVTEAFF.

The chain joins TRBV4-1 to TRBJ1-2, with unresolved D. Trimming cost V 0 bases and J 6 bases, with 5 bases left between them. This CDR3 is 12 amino acids long. Germline V lookup: CDR1 MGHRA, CDR2 YSYEKL. The CDR3 protein is CASSQDGNGYTF. DNA for the CDR3: TGCGCCAGCAGCCAAGATGGGAATGGCTACACCTTC.

The chain links TRBV5-1 to TRBJ2-3; 10 nucleotides line up with TRBD2. There are 14 residues in the CDR3. Trimming removed 5 bases from V and 6 bases from J; junction bases left unmatched: 6. Germline CDR1 SGHRS, CDR2 YFSETQ. CDR3 coding DNA: TGCGCCAGCAGTTCTAGCGGGAGTCGTGATACGCAGTATTTT. Residues: CASSSSGSRDTQYF.

This clonotype was recorded a few times. The V call is TRBV30, the J call TRBJ2-2, with TRBD1 matching 8 bases. From germline, CDR1 is GTSNPN and CDR2 SVGIG (reference sequence). The V gene end was trimmed by 1 base and the J gene end by 5 bases; junction bases not matched to a gene: 9. The CDR3 sequence is 16 residues long. CDR3 bases: TGTGCCTGGAGTGGGAACAGGGGGATGTTTACCGGGGAGCTGTTTTTT. It encodes CAWSGNRGMFTGELFF.

This clonotype was counted a few times. The chain carries TRBV28 and TRBJ1-5; the D gene is possibly TRBD1 (5 bases). CDR1 MDHEN and CDR2 SYDVKM come from the germline V gene. Trimming shortened V by 4 bases and J by 1 base, and 11 bases separated the two germline ends. The CDR3 consists of 15 residues. The CDR3 here is CASSSPGPSNQPQHF. CDR3 in DNA: TGTGCCAGCAGTTCTCCGGGACCCAGCAATCAGCCCCAGCATTTT.

This clonotype was recorded many times. The junction and the germline gene differ at one end; a read error may be behind it. The gene calls are TRBV7-2 and TRBJ2-7; 7 positions agree with TRBD1. Germline V gene sequence: CDR1 SGHTA, CDR2 FQGNSA. The CDR3 is 13 amino acids. The CDR3 loop is CASSPRTGYEQYF. The CDR3 DNA reads as TGCGCCAGCAGCCCCCGGACAGGCTACGAGCAGTACTTC.

This clonotype occurred many times. The chain joins TRBV29-1 to TRBJ2-7; TRBD2 matches 11 bases. Germline V CDR1 and CDR2: SQVTM, ANQGSEA. The ends lost 6 bases at V and 0 bases at J; junction bases unmatched: 7. The length of the CDR3 is 15 residues. The CDR3 protein is CSVLGTSGYSYEQYF. The CDR3 bases are TGCAGCGTGCTAGGGACTAGCGGTTACTCCTACGAGCAGTACTTC.

The rearrangement links TRBV5-1 to TRBJ2-2; D not resolved. The CDR3 covers 14 residues. CDR1 SGHRS and CDR2 YFSETQ come from the germline V gene. With 4 bases removed from V and 5 bases from J, the gap between germline ends came to 12 bases. CDR3 sequence (DNA): TGCGCCAGCAGCCCCCTCGCGGAAACCGGGGAGCTGTTTTTT. This encodes CASSPLAETGELFF.

The V and J genes are TRBV20-1 and TRBJ2-4, with D possibly TRBD2 on 6 matching bases. Germline-derived CDR1 and CDR2 are DFQATT and SNEGSKA (reference sequence). Trimming pared 7 bases from V and 9 bases from J, leaving 13 bases between. The CDR3 sequence is 11 residues long. CDR3 in amino acids: CSVNGGSIQYF. CDR3 nucleotide sequence: TGCAGTGTCAACGGGGGAAGCATTCAGTACTTC.